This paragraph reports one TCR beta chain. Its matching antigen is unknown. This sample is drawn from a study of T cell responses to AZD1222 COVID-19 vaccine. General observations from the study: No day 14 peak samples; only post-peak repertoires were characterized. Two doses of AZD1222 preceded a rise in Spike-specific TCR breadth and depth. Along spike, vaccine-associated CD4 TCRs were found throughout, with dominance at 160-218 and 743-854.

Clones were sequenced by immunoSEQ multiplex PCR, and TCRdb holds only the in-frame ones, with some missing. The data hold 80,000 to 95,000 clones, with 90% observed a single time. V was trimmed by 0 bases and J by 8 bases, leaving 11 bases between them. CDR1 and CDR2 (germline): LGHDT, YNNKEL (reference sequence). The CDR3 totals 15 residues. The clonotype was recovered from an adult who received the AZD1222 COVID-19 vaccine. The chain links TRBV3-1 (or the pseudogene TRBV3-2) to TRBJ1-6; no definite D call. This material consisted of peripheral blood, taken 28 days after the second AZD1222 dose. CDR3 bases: TGTGCCAGCAGCCAAGATACAGTCCCCTATTCACCCCTCCACTTT. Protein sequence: CASSQDTVPYSPLHF.